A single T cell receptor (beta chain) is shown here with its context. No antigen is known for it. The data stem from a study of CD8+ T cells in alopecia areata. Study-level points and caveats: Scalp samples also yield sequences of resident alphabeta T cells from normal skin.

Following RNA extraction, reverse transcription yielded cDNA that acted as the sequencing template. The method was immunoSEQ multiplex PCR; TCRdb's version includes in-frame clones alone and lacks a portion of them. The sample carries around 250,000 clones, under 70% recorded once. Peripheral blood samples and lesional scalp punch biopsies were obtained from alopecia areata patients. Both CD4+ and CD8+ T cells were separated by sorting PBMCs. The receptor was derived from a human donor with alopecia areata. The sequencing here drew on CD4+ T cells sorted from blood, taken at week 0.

CDR3 in DNA: TGCAGCGTTCTCGGACAGGGGGCGAACACCGGGGAGCTGTTTTTT. It is translated as CSVLGQGANTGELFF. The J gene is TRBJ2-2, the V gene TRBV29-1; 10 bases map to TRBD1. V trimming: 5 bases; J trimming: 0 bases; junction bases outside the gene matches: 3. The V gene's germline CDR1 is SQVTM and CDR2 ANQGSEA. The length of the CDR3 is 15 residues.